This T cell receptor (beta chain) was observed in a study of blood T cell repertoires in COVID-19. Overall study context: COVID-19 samples collected from the United States, Italy and Spain covered acute and convalescent phases. Sources were T cells, B-cell-depleted T cells, or PBMCs; the material itself was cDNA or gDNA.

Germline V gene sequence: CDR1 SGHRS, CDR2 YFSETQ. The CDR3 runs to 14 residues. V lost 6 bases, J lost 0 bases, and 11 bases lay in between. Under the authors' procedure: Using reference gene primer amplification, nucleated cell counts were estimated. The method was immunoSEQ multiplex PCR; TCRdb's version includes in-frame clones alone and lacks a portion of them. The V and J calls and the clone size are those of that table, but D and trimming were determined from the DNA. Found here are roughly 670,000 clones, 85% to 90% of them singletons; the top ten hold about 0.26%. The rearrangement links TRBV5-1 to TRBJ2-3, with D unresolved. This receptor was taken from a young woman with acute or convalescent COVID-19. Material: peripheral blood. The CDR3: CASTPSPSTDTQYF. In DNA, the CDR3 is TGCGCCAGCACCCCGTCCCCTAGCACAGATACGCAGTATTTT.